This T cell receptor beta chain was documented in a study of Tregs in tolerant kidney transplant recipients. V lost 3 bases, J lost 0 bases, and 2 bases stayed unmatched. This CDR3 is built from 16 residues. Per the germline V gene, CDR1 is SGHKS and CDR2 is YYEKEE (reference sequence). CD4+CD25+CD127- Tregs, CD4+CD25- non-Tregs, CD4 and CD8 cells were sorted. Points on this clone: The antigen remains unidentified.

Clones were read by immunoSEQ multiplex PCR, and TCRdb kept only the in-frame ones, dropping some. The data contain approximately 260,000 clones, 84% of them singletons. General study points: Expanding Tregs on activated donor B cells appeared to best identify donor-specific TCRbeta clones.

The sequence was collected from a human donor in good health. Input material: CD4+ T cells from blood. The chain employs TRBV5-5 and TRBJ1-6, with 8 bases that match TRBD1. CDR3 residues: CASSYRGNSYNSPLHF. DNA for the CDR3: TGTGCCAGCAGCTACAGGGGGAACTCCTATAATTCACCCCTCCACTTT.